The TCR beta chain under discussion was sequenced for a study of blood T cell repertoires in COVID-19 (TCRdb year 2020). With regard to the full study: Samples from collaborators originated in the United States, Italy and Spain and spanned both the acute and convalescent phases of COVID-19. Sample metadata almost always included a de-identified subject ID, COVID-19 status, age in years and sex. The material from the prospective study consisted of cDNA or gDNA derived from T cells, B-cell-depleted T cells, or PBMCs. Subjects who had been exposed to COVID-19, were actively infected with it, or had recovered from it provided the deeply sampled blood TCRbeta repertoires that made up the dataset. Samples came from the ongoing ImmuneRACE study (first 160 participants) plus 1,254 subjects from 6 global collaborators. The repertoires were released in a freely available public database meant as a resource for research on the immune response to SARS-CoV-2. Where available, HLA class I and class II types were obtained from metadata supplied by the sample provider rather than from assay-based typing.

In the germline V gene, CDR1 corresponds to SGHRS and CDR2 to YFSETQ. The germline ends are 14 bases apart after V is trimmed by 4 bases and J by 4 bases. Counted from cysteine to phenylalanine, this CDR3 has 14 amino acids. Solely the CDR3 DNA is kept, with 42 bases framed from the first base. Overall study outcomes, separate from this receptor: How much clinical and demographic metadata was included differed by source and by participant, and the metadata was provided uncurated.

The immunoSEQ Assay, a bias-controlled multiplex PCR, was used to amplify TCRbeta CDR3 regions from genomic DNA. The study's own analysis went as follows. The number of nucleated cells in each sample was estimated from the amplification of reference gene primers within the assay. To quantify the absolute abundance of each unique TCRbeta CDR3 rearrangement, sequence reads were collapsed and filtered. For each sample, productive Simpson clonality was calculated as the square root of Simpson's diversity index over productive rearrangements. TCRdb stores this immuneACCESS table with in-frame sequences only. Part of the clones is absent; in the studies checked, under half of the shortfall reflects unresolved V genes, and no reason is known for the rest. Clone size and the V and J calls come from that table; the DNA yielded D and trimming. In this sample the table shows about 500,000 clones, about 88% of which occur a single time. Around 8% of the sample is in the top ten clones.

For this clone: This clone's antigen is unknown. Base qualities are not at hand, and no much larger clone is one base apart.

One collaborating source in Seattle enrolled patients while the patients were actively infected and followed the patients over time throughout the course of disease. Each collaborating institution followed its own protocols to collect whole blood in K2EDTA tubes. For TCRbeta analysis, collaborator samples were shipped as frozen whole blood, as isolated PBMCs, or as DNA extracted from either sample type. The specimen was peripheral blood. This clonotype was obtained from a woman in her 50s with COVID-19, enrolled during active disease. The sequence joins TRBV5-1 to TRBJ1-1; the D gene is perhaps TRBD1, on 5 matching bases. The bases read TGCGCCAGCAGCATCCTCGGGCAGGGCACTGAAGCTTTCTTT. It is translated as CASSILGQGTEAFF. Beyond the CDR3, the reference TRBV5-1 and TRBJ1-1 genes provide the residues; the full variable domain reads: KAGVTQTPRYLIKTRGQQVTLSCSPISGHRSVSWYQQTPGQGLQFLFEYFSETQRNKGNFPGRFSGRQFSNSRSEMNVSTLELGDSALYLCASSILGQGTEAFFGQGTRLTVV.